This passage covers 10 T cell receptor beta chains from one sample sequenced in a study of cytomegalovirus exposure and HLA in healthy donors. The PCR used 60 Vbeta and 13 Jbeta primers. Repertoires were generated with immunoSEQ multiplex PCR, while TCRdb's copy carries only in-frame clones and drops some. The table records under 200,000 clones, around 78% of them present only once. The specimen sequenced was PBMCs. The receptor source for this set is a woman in her 30s in good health and CMV-seropositive.

CDR3 DNA: TGTGCCAGCAGCTTAGAAGTAGATCAGCCCCAGCATTTT. It is translated as CASSLEVDQPQHF. The V call is TRBV7-2, the J call TRBJ1-5, with D hard to call. V gave up 1 base and J gave up 5 bases, with 6 bases separating them. Germline assignment: CDR1 SGHTA and CDR2 FQGNSA. CDR3 length: 13 residues.

This chain links TRBV5-1 with TRBJ1-2; D call uncertain. The ends were cut back, 6 bases at V and 4 bases at J, with 7 bases in the middle. CDR1 is SGHRS, CDR2 YFSETQ, per germline. The CDR3 is made up of 11 amino acids. The CDR3 loop is CASKESYGYTF. The CDR3 DNA follows: TGCGCCAGCAAGGAGAGCTATGGCTACACCTTC. Supplemented by reference TRBV5-1 and TRBJ1-2, the full variable domain reads KAGVTQTPRYLIKTRGQQVTLSCSPISGHRSVSWYQQTPGQGLQFLFEYFSETQRNKGNFPGRFSGRQFSNSRSEMNVSTLELGDSALYLCASKESYGYTFGSGTRLTVV.

J is TRBJ1-5 and V is TRBV6-1, with D unresolved. CDR3 length: 15 amino acids. Trimming removed 6 bases from V and 0 bases from J, with 12 bases in between. Germline values: CDR1 MNHNS, CDR2 SASEGT. Here the CDR3 DNA reads TGTGCCAGCAGCGTCCCCAGTTATAGCAATCAGCCCCAGCATTTT. Translation gives CASSVPSYSNQPQHF.

V is TRBV15 and J is TRBJ2-7; maybe TRBD2 (6 bases). CDR1 and CDR2 from the germline V gene are LNHNV and YYDKDF (reference sequence). This CDR3 spans 13 amino acids. Deletions cut 1 base from V and 6 bases from J, with 10 bases between. The CDR3 sequence is CATSRVRGTEQYF. The CDR3 DNA is TGTGCCACCAGCAGAGTCCGGGGGACCGAGCAGTACTTC.

This clone was counted a few times. The chain employs TRBV11-2 and TRBJ2-5, with a tentative D call TRBD2 (6 bases). Germline V lookup: CDR1 SGHAT, CDR2 FQNNGV. V lost 4 bases and J 3 bases, leaving 18 bases between the germline ends. The CDR3 sequence is 16 residues long. CDR3 in amino acids: CASSSPSGLREETQYF. In nucleotides, the CDR3 is TGTGCCAGCAGCTCCCCCTCAGGACTACGAGAAGAGACCCAGTACTTC.

The chain couples TRBV6-6 to TRBJ1-1; D is perhaps TRBD1 (5 bases). The length of the CDR3 is 12 residues. Trimming pared 6 bases from V and 4 bases from J, leaving 9 bases between. Germline V gene sequence: CDR1 MNHNY, CDR2 SVGAGI (reference sequence). The CDR3 here is CASRGGSTEAFF. The CDR3 nucleotides read TGTGCCAGCAGGGGGGGTAGCACTGAAGCTTTCTTT.

V and J are TRBV9 and TRBJ1-2; 8 bases are shared with TRBD1. There are 15 residues in the CDR3. Trimming at V came to 0 bases and at J to 2 bases, leaving 3 bases not matched to a gene. Germline CDR1 and CDR2: SGDLS and YYNGEE. The CDR3 loop reads CASSVGTGPNYGYTF. CDR3 nucleotides: TGTGCCAGCAGCGTAGGGACAGGGCCCAACTATGGCTACACCTTC.

The chain has TRBV7-6 and TRBJ2-7; D possibly corresponds to TRBD2 (6 bases). The CDR3 is 20 residues long. CDR1 and CDR2 (germline): SGHVS, FNYEAQ. Trimming left V 6 bases short and J 0 bases short, with 30 bases between. The CDR3 spells CASSSGTRPPTTPSSYEQYF. CDR3 nucleotides: TGTGCCAGCAGTTCCGGGACTCGTCCCCCCACCACCCCGAGCTCCTACGAGCAGTACTTC.

The genes are TRBV29-1 and TRBJ1-1, with 11 nucleotides matching TRBD1. CDR3 length: 15 amino acids. CDR1 and CDR2 (germline): SQVTM, ANQGSEA. Trimming removed 7 bases from V and 1 base from J; junction bases left unmatched: 8. The CDR3 region is CSARGQGDGNTEAFF. CDR3 coding DNA: TGCAGCGCCCGGGGACAGGGGGATGGGAACACTGAAGCTTTCTTT.

The chain links TRBV27 to TRBJ2-3; the D is unclear. The CDR3 spans 14 residues. Trimming removed 5 bases at V and 2 bases at J, with 11 bases between. In germline, CDR1 is MNHEY, CDR2 SMNVEV (reference sequence). CDR3 protein: CASSPYTLTDTQYF. For the CDR3, the DNA is TGTGCCAGCAGTCCCTATACTCTCACAGATACGCAGTATTTT.